The 9 T cell receptor beta chains below come from one sample, sequenced in a study of T cell responses to AZD1222 COVID-19 vaccine. Measured with immunoSEQ multiplex PCR; TCRdb has only the in-frame clones, and not every one. The table has about 150,000 clones, roughly nine tenths seen once. This specimen consisted of peripheral blood, obtained on day 0 of AZD1222 vaccination. The receptor source for this set is an adult in good health.

The chain links TRBV7-3 to TRBJ1-3, with D tentatively TRBD1 (6 bases). Germline loops: CDR1 SGHTA, CDR2 FQGTGA. The V and J ends lost 5 bases and 7 bases respectively, with 15 bases between them. CDR3 length equals 14 residues. The CDR3 protein is CASSQDRSTNTIYF. CDR3 in DNA: TGTGCCAGCAGCCAAGACAGGTCGACGAACACCATATATTTT.

J is TRBJ2-5 and V is TRBV2, with 8 nucleotides matching TRBD2. Germline loops: CDR1 SNHLY, CDR2 FYNNEI. The ends lost 6 bases at V and 0 bases at J; junction bases unmatched: 0. This CDR3 comprises 13 residues. The CDR3 sequence is CASRGLDQETQYF. The CDR3 region has the DNA TGTGCCAGCAGGGGACTAGACCAAGAGACCCAGTACTTC.

The chain uses TRBV7-2 and TRBJ2-1, with TRBD2 as a possible D gene (7 bases). The germline V gene has CDR1 SGHTA and CDR2 FQGNSA. The CDR3 is made up of 17 amino acids. V dropped 1 base and J dropped 7 bases, with 20 bases sitting between them. The CDR3: CASSLGFGGGRINEQFF. CDR3 bases: TGTGCCAGCAGCTTAGGCTTTGGGGGGGGCCGAATAAATGAGCAGTTCTTC.

The chain couples TRBV10-3 to TRBJ1-5; 8 nucleotides match TRBD1. The CDR3 has 14 amino acids. Germline loops: CDR1 ENHRY, CDR2 SYGVKD. The junction had 4 bases not matched to a gene; V was cut back by 4 bases and J by 5 bases. The CDR3 nucleotides are TGTGCCATCAGTGCGGGACAGGTGGATCAGCCCCAGCATTTT. It encodes CAISAGQVDQPQHF.

This chain links TRBV5-1 with TRBJ2-7, with TRBD1 matching over 7 bases. The V and J ends lost 0 bases and 3 bases, in that order; junction bases with no gene match: 3. The length of the CDR3 is 14 residues. Germline loops: CDR1 SGHRS, CDR2 YFSETQ. The CDR3 sequence is CASSLGQGFYEQYF. CDR3 DNA sequence: TGCGCCAGCAGCTTGGGACAGGGTTTCTACGAGCAGTACTTC.

The CDR3 DNA follows: TGTGCCAGCAGCGGAACAGGGAATGTTCGCCAAGAGACCCAGTACTTC. Protein: CASSGTGNVRQETQYF. This rearrangement joins TRBV5-5 to TRBJ2-5, with a possible D match to TRBD1 (6 bases). The CDR3 has 16 residues. Germline V CDR1 and CDR2: SGHKS, YYEKEE (reference sequence). The germline V and J ends were trimmed by 4 bases and 1 base, with 17 bases remaining between them.

V is TRBV25-1 and J is TRBJ1-2; D unclear. CDR3 length equals 14 residues. Between the trimmed V and J ends, which lost 2 bases and 4 bases, there was a span of 11 bases. Per the germline V gene, CDR1 is MGHDK and CDR2 is SYGVNS. The CDR3 nucleotides read TGTGCCAGCAGTGAAACTGGACGGATCTATGGCTACACCTTC. Translating it yields CASSETGRIYGYTF.

The V and J genes are TRBV11-2 and TRBJ2-5, with 12 bases lining up with TRBD1. Germline V gene sequence: CDR1 SGHAT, CDR2 FQNNGV. The CDR3 has 16 residues. J gave up 5 bases and V 3 bases, and 7 bases lay outside the gene matches. CDR3 sequence reads: CASSFTGTGGAETQYF. The CDR3, as DNA: TGTGCCAGCAGCTTCACCGGGACAGGGGGCGCGGAGACCCAGTACTTC.

The chain joins TRBV18 to TRBJ1-4, with unresolved D. The V and J ends lost 3 bases and 8 bases respectively, with 13 bases between them. Germline lookup yields CDR1 KGHSH and CDR2 LQKENI. This CDR3 spans 14 amino acids. For the CDR3, the DNA is TGTGCCAGCTCACCGACCCAAGTAGCGGAAAAACTGTTTTTT. As protein: CASSPTQVAEKLFF.